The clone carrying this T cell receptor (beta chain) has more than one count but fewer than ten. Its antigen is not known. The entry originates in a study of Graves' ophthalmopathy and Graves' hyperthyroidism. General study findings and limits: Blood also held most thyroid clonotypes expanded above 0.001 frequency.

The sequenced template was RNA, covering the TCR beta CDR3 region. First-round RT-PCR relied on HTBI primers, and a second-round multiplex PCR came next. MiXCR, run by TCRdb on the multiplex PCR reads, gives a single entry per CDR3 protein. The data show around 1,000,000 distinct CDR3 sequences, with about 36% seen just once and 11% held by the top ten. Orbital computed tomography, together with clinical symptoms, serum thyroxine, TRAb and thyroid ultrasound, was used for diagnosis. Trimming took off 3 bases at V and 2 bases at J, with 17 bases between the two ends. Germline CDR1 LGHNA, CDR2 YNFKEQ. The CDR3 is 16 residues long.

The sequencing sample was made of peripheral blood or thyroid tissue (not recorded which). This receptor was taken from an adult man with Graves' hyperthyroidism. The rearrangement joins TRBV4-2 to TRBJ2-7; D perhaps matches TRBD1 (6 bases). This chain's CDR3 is CASSHNGLQGAYEQYF. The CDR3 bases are TGTGCCAGCAGCCATAACGGTCTACAGGGAGCCTACGAGCAGTACTTC.